The 5 T cell receptor beta chains reported below all come from one sample, sequenced in a study of cytomegalovirus exposure and HLA in healthy donors. Repertoires were generated with immunoSEQ multiplex PCR, while TCRdb's copy carries only in-frame clones and drops some. Of some 170,000 clones in the sample, over 85% were seen once. The source material was PBMCs. Receptor source: a woman aged 18-35 years in good health and CMV-seropositive.

This clone is a singleton in its sample. The V and J genes are TRBV30 and TRBJ2-1; 12 bases map to TRBD2. The CDR3 runs to 15 residues. V dropped 0 bases and J dropped 5; count of bases not matched to a gene: 2. Germline-derived CDR1 and CDR2 are GTSNPN and SVGIG (reference sequence). The CDR3 DNA reads as TGTGCCTGGAGTGTACGGACTAGCGGGAACAATGAGCAGTTCTTC. Protein product: CAWSVRTSGNNEQFF.

The chain joins TRBV7-2 to TRBJ2-1; D is unresolved. V was shortened by 5 bases and J by 9 bases, with 11 bases between the two germline ends. Germline V gives CDR1 SGHTA, CDR2 FQGNSA. The CDR3 is 12 amino acids. The DNA for the CDR3 is TGTGCCAGCAGCCCCCATCTCGGTGAGCAGTTCTTC. It yields the protein CASSPHLGEQFF.

V and J are TRBV20-1 and TRBJ2-7; D is uncertain. This CDR3 contains 10 residues. In germline, CDR1 is DFQATT, CDR2 SNEGSKA (reference sequence). With 5 bases removed from V and 5 bases from J, the gap between germline ends came to 7 bases. The CDR3 sequence is CSAARDEQYF. The CDR3 bases are TGCAGTGCTGCTCGCGACGAGCAGTACTTC.

This clone was counted once. The chain is built from TRBV30 and TRBJ2-1; TRBD1 agrees at 8 bases. The germline CDR1 and CDR2 sequences are GTSNPN and SVGIG (reference sequence). The CDR3 extends over 13 amino acids. With V trimmed by 7 bases and J by 6 bases, 8 bases remained unmatched. For the CDR3, the DNA is TGTGCCTCCTCGGGACAGGTATTCAATGAGCAGTTCTTC. Residues: CASSGQVFNEQFF.

The chain is built from TRBV4-1 and TRBJ2-7, with 14 bases lining up with TRBD2. Germline assignment: CDR1 MGHRA and CDR2 YSYEKL. V lost 3 bases to trimming and J lost 0 bases; unmatched junction nucleotides: 4. The CDR3 is 17 residues long. As DNA, the CDR3 is TGCGCCAGCAGCCACCCGACTAGCGGGAGGGTCTCCTACGAGCAGTACTTC. It is translated as CASSHPTSGRVSYEQYF.